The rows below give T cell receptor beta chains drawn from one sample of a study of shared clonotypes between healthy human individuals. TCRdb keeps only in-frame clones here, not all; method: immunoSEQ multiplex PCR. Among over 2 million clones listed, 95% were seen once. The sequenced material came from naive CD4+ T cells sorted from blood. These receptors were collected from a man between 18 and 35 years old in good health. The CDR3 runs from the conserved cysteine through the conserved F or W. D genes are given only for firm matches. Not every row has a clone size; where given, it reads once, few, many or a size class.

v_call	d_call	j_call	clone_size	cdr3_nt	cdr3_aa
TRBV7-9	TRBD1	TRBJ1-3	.	TGTGCCAGCAGCCCCAGGGGGTTGAGCTCTGGAAACACCATATATTTT	CASSPRGLSSGNTIYF
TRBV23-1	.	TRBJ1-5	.	TGCGCCAGCAGTCAATCCGGACATAGCAATCAGCCCCAGCATTTT	CASSQSGHSNQPQHF
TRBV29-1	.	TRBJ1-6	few	TGCAGCGTCAGAGGTGGGGGGACGGATTCACCCCTCCACTTT	CSVRGGGTDSPLHF
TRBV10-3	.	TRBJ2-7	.	TGTGCCATCAGGGGCCAAGGGGATGGGGCCTACGAGCAGTACTTC	CAIRGQGDGAYEQYF
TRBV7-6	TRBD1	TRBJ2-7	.	TGTGCCAGCAGCTTAGCGCCCTCCGGCAGGGGGCTATCCTACGAGCAGTACTTC	CASSLAPSGRGLSYEQYF
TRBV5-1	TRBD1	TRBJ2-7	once	TGCGCCAGCAGCCCCGGACAGGGTTGGGACGAGCAGTACTTC	CASSPGQGWDEQYF
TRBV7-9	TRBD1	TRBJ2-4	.	TGTGCCAGCAGCTACTGGACAGGGAGCGACATTCAGTACTTC	CASSYWTGSDIQYF
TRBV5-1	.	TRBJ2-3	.	TGCGCCAGCAGCACCCATGGGGAGGCTGGCACAGATACGCAGTATTTT	CASSTHGEAGTDTQYF
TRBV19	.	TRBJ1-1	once	TGTGCCAGTAGTATCGACAGAAGAGGGGTCGGTACTGAAGCTTTCTTT	CASSIDRRGVGTEAFF
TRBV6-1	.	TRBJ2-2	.	TGTGCCAGCAGTGACCCTCCGGGACGGCGGAACACCGGGGAGCTGTTTTTT	CASSDPPGRRNTGELFF
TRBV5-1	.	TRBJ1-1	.	TGCGCCAGCAGCTTGGGGGGTCATCCTGAAGCTTTCTTT	CASSLGGHPEAFF
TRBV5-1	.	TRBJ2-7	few	TGCGCCAGCAGCTTAAGGACGGACATTAGCGAGCAGTACTTC	CASSLRTDISEQYF
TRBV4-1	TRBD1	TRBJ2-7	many	TGCGCCAGCAGCCAAGAGAGGACAGGGAGATCAGCGCAGTACTTC	CASSQERTGRSAQYF
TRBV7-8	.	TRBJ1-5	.	TGTGCCAGCAGCATCGCTGGGAGCAATCAGCCCCAGCATTTT	CASSIAGSNQPQHF
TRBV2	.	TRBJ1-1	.	TGTGCCAGCAGTAGGGGCACTGAAGCTTTCTTT	CASSRGTEAFF
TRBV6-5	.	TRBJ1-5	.	TGTGCCAGCAAGACTAATAGCAATCAGCCCCAGCATTTT	CASKTNSNQPQHF
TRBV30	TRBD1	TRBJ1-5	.	TGTGCCTGGAGTTCTACCGACAGGGAAGGTCAGCCCCAGCATTTT	CAWSSTDREGQPQHF
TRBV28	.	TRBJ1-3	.	TGTGCCAGCAGTTTCATGACACGGAGCTCTGGAAACACCATATATTTT	CASSFMTRSSGNTIYF
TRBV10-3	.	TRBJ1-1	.	TGTGCCATCAGTGACTTCACTGAAGCTTTCTTT	CAISDFTEAFF
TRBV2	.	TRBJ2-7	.	TGTGCCAGCAGTGTAAAGGGGACCATCTACGAGCAGTACTTC	CASSVKGTIYEQYF
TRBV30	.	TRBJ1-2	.	TGTGCCTGGAGTCCCCAGCGGTCCTATGGCTACACCTTC	CAWSPQRSYGYTF
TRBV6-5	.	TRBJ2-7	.	TGTGCCAGCAGTCGGACGGCCACCTACGAGCAGTACTTC	CASSRTATYEQYF
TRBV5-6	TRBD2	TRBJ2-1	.	TGTGCCAGCAGCGAGGGACTAGCGTACAATGAGCAGTTCTTC	CASSEGLAYNEQFF
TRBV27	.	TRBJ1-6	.	TGTGCCAGCAGCCATTACCCACCGGGGGGAAGCTCCTATAATTCACCCCTCCACTTT	CASSHYPPGGSSYNSPLHF
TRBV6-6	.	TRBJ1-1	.	TGTGCCAGCAGTACCCAGGGGAGAGGTGAGGACACTGAAGCTTTCTTT	CASSTQGRGEDTEAFF
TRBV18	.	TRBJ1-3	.	TGTGCCAGCTCACCGGCGGCAGTTTTAGCTTCCGGAAACACCATATATTTT	CASSPAAVLASGNTIYF
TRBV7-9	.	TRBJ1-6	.	TGTGCCAGCAGCTTAGACTCCTGGGGGTATTCACCCCTCCACTTT	CASSLDSWGYSPLHF
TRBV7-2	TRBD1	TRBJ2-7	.	TGTGCCAGCAGCTATTGGACAGGGTCCCACGAGCAGTACTTC	CASSYWTGSHEQYF
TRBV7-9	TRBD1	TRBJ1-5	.	TGTGCCAGCTCGGGGCAGGGGGCAAATCAGCCCCAGCATTTT	CASSGQGANQPQHF
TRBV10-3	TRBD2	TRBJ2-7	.	TGTGCCATCAGGGGGACTAGCGGGGTACCCGGACGTTCCTACGAGCAGTACTTC	CAIRGTSGVPGRSYEQYF
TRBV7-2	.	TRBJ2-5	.	TGTGCCAGCAGCTTACCTCCGAGGGGGAAGTCGGAGACCCAGTACTTC	CASSLPPRGKSETQYF
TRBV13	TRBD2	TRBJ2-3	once	TGTGCCAGCAGCCCCCGGACTAGCGGGGGAGATACGCAGTATTTT	CASSPRTSGGDTQYF
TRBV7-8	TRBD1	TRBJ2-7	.	TGTGCCAGCAGCTTAATGGACAGGGGGTTCGAGCAGTACTTC	CASSLMDRGFEQYF
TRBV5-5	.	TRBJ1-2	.	TGTGCCAGCAGCCGAGATTCTTTCTATGGCTACACCTTC	CASSRDSFYGYTF
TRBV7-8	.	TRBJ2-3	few	TGTGCCAGCTTAAAAGGGAGACCTGGGGATACGCAGTATTTT	CASLKGRPGDTQYF
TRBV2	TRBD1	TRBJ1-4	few	TGTGCCAGCAGGGGACAGGGGCTGACTAATGAAAAACTGTTTTTT	CASRGQGLTNEKLFF